Shown below are 16 T cell receptor beta chains from a single sample sequenced in a study of blood T cell repertoires in COVID-19. Data came from immunoSEQ multiplex PCR; TCRdb stores just in-frame clones and leaves some out. The table has some 120,000 clones, roughly 85% seen once. The sequenced material came from peripheral blood. The receptors here all came from a man in his forties or fifties with acute or convalescent COVID-19.

The chain joins TRBV7-3 to TRBJ2-3; D possibly corresponds to TRBD1 (5 bases). This CDR3 has 14 residues. The ends were cut back, 1 base at V and 4 bases at J, with 9 bases in the middle. Germline CDR1 is SGHTA and CDR2 is FQGTGA. CDR3 DNA: TGTGCCAGCAGCTTAATGAAAGGGGCAGATACGCAGTATTTT. Its translation is CASSLMKGADTQYF.

The V and J genes are TRBV4-2 and TRBJ2-7, with D possibly TRBD2 on 6 matching bases. CDR3 length equals 17 residues. Germline V gives CDR1 LGHNA, CDR2 YNFKEQ. The V gene lost 5 bases and the J gene lost 0 bases, with 20 bases spanning the gap. The CDR3 loop is CASSAGGAYGSSYEQYF. Here the CDR3 DNA reads TGTGCCAGCAGCGCCGGAGGAGCTTACGGGAGCTCCTACGAGCAGTACTTC.

The V call is TRBV7-2, the J call TRBJ2-1; no reliable D call. V lost 2 bases and J lost 6, with 11 bases in between. Looked up from germline, CDR1 is SGHTA and CDR2 is FQGNSA. The CDR3 runs 14 residues. For the CDR3, the DNA is TGTGCCAGCAGCTTATCCCCTACTATCAATGAGCAGTTCTTC. It translates to CASSLSPTINEQFF. Using reference TRBV7-2 and TRBJ2-1 for the parts outside the CDR3, the full variable domain is GAGVSQSPSNKVTEKGKDVELRCDPISGHTALYWYRQSLGQGLEFLIYFQGNSAPDKSGLPSDRFSAERTGGSVSTLTIQRTQQEDSAVYLCASSLSPTINEQFFGPGTRLTVL.

J is TRBJ2-7 and V is TRBV10-1; TRBD2 aligns across 10 bases. The CDR3 sequence is 17 residues long. Looked up from germline, CDR1 is WNHNN and CDR2 is SYGVQD (reference sequence). The ends lost 2 bases at V and 2 bases at J; junction bases unmatched: 9. The CDR3 DNA reads as TGCGCCAGCAGTGAGGATCGATGTAGCGGGGGGACCTACGAGCAGTACTTC. The encoded protein is CASSEDRCSGGTYEQYF.

J is TRBJ1-1 and V is TRBV6-5, with a tentative D call TRBD1 (5 bases). The CDR3 covers 14 residues. The ends were cut back, 8 bases at V and 0 bases at J, with 13 bases in the middle. Germline assignment: CDR1 MNHEY and CDR2 SVGAGI. The CDR3 DNA sequence: TGTGCCAGCCAACTTCAGGGCTTGAACACTGAAGCTTTCTTT. Protein sequence: CASQLQGLNTEAFF.

This clone was observed a few times. This chain links TRBV18 with TRBJ2-1; D ambiguous. This CDR3 region has 13 residues. The V gene lost 2 bases and the J gene lost 9 bases, with 11 bases spanning the gap. CDR1 is KGHSH and CDR2 is LQKENI in the germline V gene. The CDR3 reads CASSPISGGEQFF. The CDR3 DNA reads as TGTGCCAGCTCACCAATCTCCGGTGGTGAGCAGTTCTTC.

The chain recombines TRBV18 with TRBJ1-1; TRBD1 aligns across 12 bases. The ends lost 3 bases at V and 5 bases at J; junction bases unmatched: 4. In germline, CDR1 is KGHSH, CDR2 LQKENI. This CDR3 is 15 amino acids long. The CDR3 bases are TGTGCCAGCTCACCGGGACAGGGGGCGATGACTGAAGCTTTCTTT. Amino acids: CASSPGQGAMTEAFF.

This clone was seen a few times. The rearrangement uses TRBV6-6 and TRBJ1-2; D gene ambiguous. V dropped 1 base and J dropped 0 bases, with 6 bases sitting between them. The CDR3 totals 14 residues. Germline V gene sequence: CDR1 MNHNY, CDR2 SVGAGI (reference sequence). The DNA of the CDR3 is TGTGCCAGCAGTTACTGGGAGACTAACTATGGCTACACCTTC. This translates into CASSYWETNYGYTF.

The gene calls are TRBV5-1 and TRBJ2-7; D may be TRBD2 (5 bases). Germline-derived CDR1 and CDR2 are SGHRS and YFSETQ. Trimming took off 5 bases at V and 3 bases at J, with 12 bases between the two ends. The CDR3 contains 13 residues. For the CDR3, the DNA is TGCGCCAGCAGTGTCAACAGCGGCTACGAGCAGTACTTC. Encoded protein: CASSVNSGYEQYF.

The chain has TRBV20-1 and TRBJ2-7, with 12 bases lining up with TRBD1. Germline values: CDR1 DFQATT, CDR2 SNEGSKA (reference sequence). The CDR3 is 14 residues long. V was clipped by 3 bases and J by 4 bases; unmatched bases: 4. The CDR3 DNA is TGCAGTGCTAGTCGGGACAGGGGGCCGTACGAGCAGTACTTC. Residues: CSASRDRGPYEQYF.

The chain recombines TRBV4-3 with TRBJ1-2; a possible D gene is TRBD1 (5 bases). The length of the CDR3 is 16 residues. Trimming took 6 bases from V and 5 from J, leaving 22 bases between them. The germline gives CDR1 LGHNA, CDR2 YSLEER. The CDR3 DNA reads as TGCGCCAGCAGTCAAATTTACCCAGCGGGGGGGTATGGCTACACCTTC. Amino acids: CASSQIYPAGGYGYTF.

The chain links TRBV7-3 to TRBJ2-7; D gene ambiguous. CDR1 and CDR2 from the germline V gene are SGHTA and FQGTGA. V was shortened by 4 bases and J by 1 base, with 26 bases between the two germline ends. This CDR3 region has 19 residues. CDR3 protein: CASSSSRHLSNRSSYEQYF. CDR3 nucleotide sequence: TGTGCCAGCAGCTCCTCCCGCCACTTATCCAATAGGAGTTCCTACGAGCAGTACTTC.

J is TRBJ2-7 and V is TRBV27; maybe TRBD1 (6 bases). The V end lost 5 bases, the J end lost 6 bases, and 14 bases lay between the germline ends. This CDR3 is 13 amino acids long. Germline loops: CDR1 MNHEY, CDR2 SMNVEV (reference sequence). CDR3 region: CASSRQAFGEQYF. The CDR3 bases are TGTGCCAGCAGTCGACAGGCGTTCGGCGAGCAGTACTTC.

The chain joins TRBV10-2 to TRBJ2-7; 11 bases fit TRBD2. This CDR3 contains 14 residues. V lost 7 bases, J lost 7 bases, and 9 bases stayed unmatched. Germline assignment: CDR1 WSHSY and CDR2 SAAADI. The CDR3 here is CASMELAGVGEQYF. The CDR3 DNA sequence: TGCGCCAGCATGGAACTAGCGGGAGTAGGGGAGCAGTACTTC.

This clone has only one observation. The CDR3 DNA is TGTGCCAGTAGTATTTTGGGAGGGGGTACAGATACGCAGTATTTT. It codes for CASSILGGGTDTQYF. The chain recombines TRBV19 with TRBJ2-3, with a weak D call TRBD2 (7 bases). This CDR3 is built from 15 residues. CDR1 and CDR2 (germline): LNHDA, SQIVND (reference sequence). Trimming took 3 bases from V and 3 from J, leaving 13 bases between them.

This chain connects TRBV28 to TRBJ2-2; TRBD2 might be the D (6 bases). Deletions cut 8 bases from V and 0 bases from J, with 16 bases between. Germline-derived CDR1 and CDR2 are MDHEN and SYDVKM. The CDR3 is 16 amino acids. In DNA form, the CDR3 reads TGTGCCAGCTATACCTGGAGGGGTTCGAACACCGGGGAGCTGTTTTTT. Amino acids: CASYTWRGSNTGELFF.